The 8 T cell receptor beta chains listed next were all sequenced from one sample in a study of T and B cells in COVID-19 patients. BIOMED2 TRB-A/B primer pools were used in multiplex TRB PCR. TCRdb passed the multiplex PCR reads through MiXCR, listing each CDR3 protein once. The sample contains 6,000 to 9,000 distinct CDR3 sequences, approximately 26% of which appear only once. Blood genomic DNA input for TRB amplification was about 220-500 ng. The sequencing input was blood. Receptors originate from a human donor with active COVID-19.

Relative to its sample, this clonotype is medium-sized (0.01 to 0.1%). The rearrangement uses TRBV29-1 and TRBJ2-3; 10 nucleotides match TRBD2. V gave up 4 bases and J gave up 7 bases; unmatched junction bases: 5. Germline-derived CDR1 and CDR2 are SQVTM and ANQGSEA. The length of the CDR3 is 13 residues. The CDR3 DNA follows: TGCAGCGTTGTGAGCGGGGGGGCTTATACGCAGTATTTT. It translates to CSVVSGGAYTQYF.

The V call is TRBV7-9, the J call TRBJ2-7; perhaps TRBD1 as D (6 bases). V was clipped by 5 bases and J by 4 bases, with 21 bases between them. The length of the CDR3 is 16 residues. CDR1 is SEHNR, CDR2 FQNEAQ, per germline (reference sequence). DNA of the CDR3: TGTGCCAGCAGCCCCCCTGAGTGGGGGCGCGGGTACGAGCAGTACTTC. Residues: CASSPPEWGRGYEQYF.

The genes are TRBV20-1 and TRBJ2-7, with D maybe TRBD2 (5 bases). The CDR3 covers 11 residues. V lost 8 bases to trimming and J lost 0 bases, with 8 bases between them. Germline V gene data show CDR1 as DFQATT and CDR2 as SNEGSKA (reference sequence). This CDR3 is CSLLDSYEQYF. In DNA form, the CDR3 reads TGCAGTCTACTAGACTCCTACGAGCAGTACTTC.

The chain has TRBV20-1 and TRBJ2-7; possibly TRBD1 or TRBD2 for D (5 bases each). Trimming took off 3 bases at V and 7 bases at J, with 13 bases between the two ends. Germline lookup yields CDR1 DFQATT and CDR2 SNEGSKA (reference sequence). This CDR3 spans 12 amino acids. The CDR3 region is CSARGDSGEQYF. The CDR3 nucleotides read TGCAGTGCTAGGGGGGATTCGGGAGAGCAGTACTTC.

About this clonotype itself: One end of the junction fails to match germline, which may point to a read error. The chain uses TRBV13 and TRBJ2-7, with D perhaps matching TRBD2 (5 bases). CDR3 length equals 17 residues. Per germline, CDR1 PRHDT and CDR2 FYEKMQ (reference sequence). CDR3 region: CASSLGRGKLSDYKQYF. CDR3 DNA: TGTGCCAGCAGCTTAGGCCGTGGTAAACTTAGTGACTACAAGCAGTACTTC.

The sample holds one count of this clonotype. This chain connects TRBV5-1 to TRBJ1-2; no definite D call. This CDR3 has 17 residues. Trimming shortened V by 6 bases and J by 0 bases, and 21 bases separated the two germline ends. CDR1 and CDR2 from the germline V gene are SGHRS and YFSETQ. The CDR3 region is CASTTSTGPLANYGYTF. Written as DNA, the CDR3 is TGCGCCAGCACAACAAGTACCGGACCTCTAGCTAACTATGGCTACACCTTC.

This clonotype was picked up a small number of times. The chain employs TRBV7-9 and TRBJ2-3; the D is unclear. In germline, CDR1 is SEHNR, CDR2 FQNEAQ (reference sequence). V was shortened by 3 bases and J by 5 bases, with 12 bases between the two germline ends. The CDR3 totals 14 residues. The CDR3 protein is CASSFDTSGDTQYF. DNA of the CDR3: TGTGCCAGCAGCTTTGACACCTCAGGAGATACGCAGTATTTT.

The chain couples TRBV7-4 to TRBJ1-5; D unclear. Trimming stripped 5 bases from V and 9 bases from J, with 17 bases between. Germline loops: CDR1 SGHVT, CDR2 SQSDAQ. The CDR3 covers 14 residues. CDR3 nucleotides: TGTGCCAGCAGCAATCCTGGAGGATTCGCGCCCCAGCATTTT. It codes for CASSNPGGFAPQHF.